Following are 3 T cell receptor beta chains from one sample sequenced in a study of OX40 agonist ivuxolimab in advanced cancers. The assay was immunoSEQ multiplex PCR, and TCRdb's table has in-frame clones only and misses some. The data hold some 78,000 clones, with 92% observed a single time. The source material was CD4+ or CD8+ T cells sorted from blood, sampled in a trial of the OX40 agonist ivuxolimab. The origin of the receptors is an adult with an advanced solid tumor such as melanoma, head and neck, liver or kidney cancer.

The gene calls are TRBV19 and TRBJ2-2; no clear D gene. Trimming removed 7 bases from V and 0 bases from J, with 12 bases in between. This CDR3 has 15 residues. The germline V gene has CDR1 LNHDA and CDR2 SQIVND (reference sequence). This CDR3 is CASKVGQANTGELFF. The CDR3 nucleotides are TGTGCCAGTAAGGTCGGGCAGGCGAACACCGGGGAGCTGTTTTTT.

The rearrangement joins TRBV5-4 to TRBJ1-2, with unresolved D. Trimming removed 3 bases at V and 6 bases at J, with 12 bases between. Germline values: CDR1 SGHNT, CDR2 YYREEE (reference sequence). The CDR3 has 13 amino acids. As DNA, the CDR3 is TGTGCCAGCAGCTCGACGGCCCTGAATGGCTACACCTTC. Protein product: CASSSTALNGYTF.

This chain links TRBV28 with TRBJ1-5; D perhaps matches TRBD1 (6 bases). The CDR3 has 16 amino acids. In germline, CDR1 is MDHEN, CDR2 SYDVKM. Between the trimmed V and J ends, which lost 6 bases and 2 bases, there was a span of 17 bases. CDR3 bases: TGTGCCAGCAGCCAAAACAGGGCAAGGGGCAATCAGCCCCAGCATTTT. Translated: CASSQNRARGNQPQHF.